This is a list of T cell receptor beta chains from one sample in a study of CD8 T cell repertoires and HIV-1 epitope variants. No antigen is known for these receptors. TCRdb's copy holds only in-frame clones and misses some; the assay was immunoSEQ multiplex PCR. The table records about 4,800 clones, over 60% of them present only once. Sequences were obtained from cultured CD8+ T cells derived from PBMCs. The receptors shown here come from a male donor with HIV. CDR3s include the opening cysteine and the closing phenylalanine or tryptophan. A D gene is named only where the DNA matches it firmly. Only part of the rows carry a size: once, few, many, or a class if the clone is expanded.

V gene,D gene,J gene,clone size,CDR3 length,CDR3 DNA,CDR3 protein
TRBV11-3,.,TRBJ2-2,few,13,TGTGCCAGCAGCTTAGAATCAAGTTCCAAGCTGTTTTTT,CASSLESSSKLFF
TRBV4-3,.,TRBJ2-7,.,13,TGCGCCAGCAGCCGTATACTCGACTACGAGCAGTACTTC,CASSRILDYEQYF
TRBV7-6,TRBD2,TRBJ2-7,.,15,TGTGCCAGCAGCAACCTACTAGCGGGAGCTTACGAGCAGTACTTC,CASSNLLAGAYEQYF
TRBV5-4,.,TRBJ1-2,.,12,TGTGCCAGCAGGAGGGCTGGCTATGGCTACACCTTC,CASRRAGYGYTF
TRBV2,.,TRBJ2-5,.,16,TGTGCCAGCAGTGAAGCGTGGGGCGGGTGGGGAGAGACCCAGTACTTC,CASSEAWGGWGETQYF
TRBV5-4,TRBD1,TRBJ2-7,.,13,TGTGCCAGCAGCTTACAGGGGGACTACGAGCAGTACTTC,CASSLQGDYEQYF
TRBV9,.,TRBJ2-5,.,15,TGTGCCAGCAGCTCCGCCGGGATAGATCAAGAGACCCAGTACTTC,CASSSAGIDQETQYF
TRBV29-1,TRBD1,TRBJ2-1,.,16,TGCAGCGTTGAATGGTATTGGACAGGGGAGTCCAATGAGCAGTTCTTC,CSVEWYWTGESNEQFF
TRBV18,.,TRBJ2-1,.,16,TGTGCCAGCTCATCGGGCCCGGACACCATATACAATGAGCAGTTCTTC,CASSSGPDTIYNEQFF
TRBV11-3,TRBD1,TRBJ2-7,few,12,TGTGCCAGCAGTTATACAGGGGACGAGCAGTACTTC,CASSYTGDEQYF
TRBV11-1,TRBD2,TRBJ2-3,once,14,TGTGCCAGCAGCTCGCGGGGGAGCACAGATACGCAGTATTTT,CASSSRGSTDTQYF
TRBV7-6,.,TRBJ1-1,.,13,TGTGCCAGCAGCTTAGGGGAGAACACTGAAGCTTTCTTT,CASSLGENTEAFF
TRBV7-9,.,TRBJ1-1,large,17,TGTGCCAGCAGCCCCCGGGGGATGGGGGCATCGAGAACTGAAGCTTTCTTT,CASSPRGMGASRTEAFF
TRBV5-4,TRBD1,TRBJ1-6,.,16,TGTGCCAGCAGCTTGAATTATGGGACAGATAATTCACCCCTCCACTTT,CASSLNYGTDNSPLHF
TRBV9,.,TRBJ1-1,.,17,TGTGCCAGCAGCCCGCGACGGTCGGGGGGGCGCGGGACTGAAGCTTTCTTT,CASSPRRSGGRGTEAFF
TRBV28,.,TRBJ2-7,.,14,TGTGCCAGCAGTTCCCAACTGACTACCTACGAGCAGTACTTC,CASSSQLTTYEQYF
TRBV10-3,.,TRBJ2-1,.,14,TGTGCCATCAGTGAGGGCGGCTCCTACAATGAGCAGTTCTTC,CAISEGGSYNEQFF
TRBV28,.,TRBJ2-7,once,14,TGTGCCAGCAGTTCCTCAGGGGGACTCTACGAGCAGTACTTC,CASSSSGGLYEQYF
TRBV4-3,.,TRBJ2-2,.,15,TGCGCCAGCAGCCGCGGAGGGCCGAGCACCGGGGAGCTGTTTTTT,CASSRGGPSTGELFF
TRBV27,.,TRBJ2-7,few,13,TGTGCCAGCAATGCCAGGGATACCTACGAGCAGTACTTC,CASNARDTYEQYF
TRBV4-1,.,TRBJ1-5,.,17,TGCGCCAGCAGCCAAGATACGGCTGGCCTGGGGAATCAGCCCCAGCATTTT,CASSQDTAGLGNQPQHF
TRBV5-6,.,TRBJ2-7,.,14,TGTGCCAGCAGCCTACAGGGAATCTCCTACGAGCAGTACTTC,CASSLQGISYEQYF
TRBV5-4,TRBD1,TRBJ1-1,.,16,TGTGCCAGCAGCTTGGGTCGGGGGGACAGGGTCACTGAAGCTTTCTTT,CASSLGRGDRVTEAFF
TRBV6-5,.,TRBJ2-1,few,14,TGTGCCAGCAGTTACGACAGTTCCCTCAATGAGCAGTTCTTC,CASSYDSSLNEQFF